Described below is a single T cell receptor (beta chain) sequence and its context. Antigen: not known. Each cDNA molecule carried a unique molecular identifier. TCRdb reanalysed the 5' RACE reads using MiXCR and keeps one entry per CDR3 protein. Found here are 55,000 to 85,000 distinct CDR3 sequences, 9% to 10% of them singletons; the top ten hold roughly 16%. Germline V gene sequence: CDR1 MDHEN, CDR2 SYDVKM. The CDR3 runs to 12 residues. V shed 3 bases and J shed 9 bases, with 11 bases lying between them. The data originate from a study of early T cells in non-severe SARS-CoV-2 infection. The overall study: Sequencing used unsorted whole-blood bulk RNA, so chains lack pairing.

Whole-study findings and limits: The VDJdb matching leaned toward anti-spike CD8 responses and overlooked private and CD4 specificities.

This sample comprised whole blood, obtained at baseline. The chain combines TRBV28 with TRBJ1-1, with a possible D match to TRBD1 (6 bases). This receptor was obtained from an adult who was a healthcare worker with PCR-confirmed SARS-CoV-2 infection or an uninfected control (not recorded which). The CDR3 here is CASSFSGTKAFF. The DNA of the CDR3 is TGTGCCAGCAGTTTCTCAGGGACAAAAGCTTTCTTT.